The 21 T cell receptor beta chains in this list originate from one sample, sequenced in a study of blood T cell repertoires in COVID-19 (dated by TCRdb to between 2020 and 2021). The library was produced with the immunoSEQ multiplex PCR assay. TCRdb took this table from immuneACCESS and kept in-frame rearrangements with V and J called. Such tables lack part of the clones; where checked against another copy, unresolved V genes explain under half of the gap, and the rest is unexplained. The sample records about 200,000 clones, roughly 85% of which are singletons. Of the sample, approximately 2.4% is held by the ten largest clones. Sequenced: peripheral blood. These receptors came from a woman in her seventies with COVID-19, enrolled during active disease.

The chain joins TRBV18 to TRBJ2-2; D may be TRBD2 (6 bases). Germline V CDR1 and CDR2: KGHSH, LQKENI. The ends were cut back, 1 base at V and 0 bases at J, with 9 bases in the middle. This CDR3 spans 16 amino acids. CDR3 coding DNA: TGTGCCAGCTCACCACTGGAGGGGACGAACACCGGGGAGCTGTTTTTT. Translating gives CASSPLEGTNTGELFF.

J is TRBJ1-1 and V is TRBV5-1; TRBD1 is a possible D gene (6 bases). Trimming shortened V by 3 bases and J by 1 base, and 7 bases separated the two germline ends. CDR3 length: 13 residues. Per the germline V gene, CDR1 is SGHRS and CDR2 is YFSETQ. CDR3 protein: CASSWTENTEAFF. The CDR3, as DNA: TGCGCCAGCAGCTGGACAGAGAACACTGAAGCTTTCTTT.

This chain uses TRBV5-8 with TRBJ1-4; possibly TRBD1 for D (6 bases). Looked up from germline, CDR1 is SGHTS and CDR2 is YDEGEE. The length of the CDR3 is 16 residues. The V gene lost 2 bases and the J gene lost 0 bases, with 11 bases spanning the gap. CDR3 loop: CASSFDRRTTNEKLFF. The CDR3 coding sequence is TGTGCCAGCAGCTTTGACAGGCGCACAACTAATGAAAAACTGTTTTTT.

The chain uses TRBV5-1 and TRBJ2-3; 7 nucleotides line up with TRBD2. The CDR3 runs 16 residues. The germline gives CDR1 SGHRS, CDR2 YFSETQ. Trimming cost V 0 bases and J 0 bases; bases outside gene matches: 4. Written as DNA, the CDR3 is TGCGCCAGCAGCTTGGATCTAGCGGTTAGCACAGATACGCAGTATTTT. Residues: CASSLDLAVSTDTQYF.

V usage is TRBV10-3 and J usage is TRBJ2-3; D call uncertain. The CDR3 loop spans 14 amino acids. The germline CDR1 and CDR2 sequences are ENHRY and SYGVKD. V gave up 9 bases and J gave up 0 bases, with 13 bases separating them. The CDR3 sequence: CAMGATTSTDTQYF. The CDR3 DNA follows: TGTGCCATGGGTGCGACGACTAGCACAGATACGCAGTATTTT.

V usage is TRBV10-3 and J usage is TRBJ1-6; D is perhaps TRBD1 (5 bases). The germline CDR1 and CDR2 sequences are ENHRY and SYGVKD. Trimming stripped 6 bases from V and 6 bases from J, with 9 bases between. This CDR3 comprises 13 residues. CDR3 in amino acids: CAIRQGFNSPLHF. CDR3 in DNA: TGTGCCATCAGGCAGGGATTTAATTCACCCCTCCACTTT.

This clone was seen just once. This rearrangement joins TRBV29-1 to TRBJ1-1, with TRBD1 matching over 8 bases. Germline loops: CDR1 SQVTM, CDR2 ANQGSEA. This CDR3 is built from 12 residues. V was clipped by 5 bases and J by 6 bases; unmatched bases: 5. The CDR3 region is CSVRTGIAEAFF. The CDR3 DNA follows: TGCAGCGTTAGGACAGGGATCGCTGAAGCTTTCTTT.

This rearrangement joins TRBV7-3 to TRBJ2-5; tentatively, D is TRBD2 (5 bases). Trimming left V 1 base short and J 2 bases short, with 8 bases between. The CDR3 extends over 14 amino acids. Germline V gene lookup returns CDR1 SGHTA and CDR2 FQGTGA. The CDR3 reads CASSLMRAQETQYF. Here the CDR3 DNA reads TGTGCCAGCAGCTTAATGAGGGCTCAAGAGACCCAGTACTTC.

CDR3 sequence (DNA): TGCGCCAGCAGCTTGGGCAGGACTGAGGCGAAGACCCAGTACTTC. It encodes CASSLGRTEAKTQYF. This sequence joins TRBV5-1 and TRBJ2-5; the D gene is possibly TRBD2 (5 bases). V gave up 0 bases and J gave up 6 bases, with 15 bases separating them. CDR3 length: 15 amino acids. From germline, CDR1 is SGHRS and CDR2 YFSETQ.

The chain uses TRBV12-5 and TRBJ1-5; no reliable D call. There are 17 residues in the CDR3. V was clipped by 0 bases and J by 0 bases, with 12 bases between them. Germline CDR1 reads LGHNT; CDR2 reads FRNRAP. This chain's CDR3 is CASGLVFDLYSNQPQHF. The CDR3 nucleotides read TGTGCTAGTGGTTTGGTATTTGACTTATATAGCAATCAGCCCCAGCATTTT.

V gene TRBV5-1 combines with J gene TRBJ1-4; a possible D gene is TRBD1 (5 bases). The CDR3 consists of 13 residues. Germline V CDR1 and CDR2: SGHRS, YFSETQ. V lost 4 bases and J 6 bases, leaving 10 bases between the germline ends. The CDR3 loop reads CASSLGHDEKLFF. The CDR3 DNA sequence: TGCGCCAGCAGCCTAGGACATGATGAAAAACTGTTTTTT.

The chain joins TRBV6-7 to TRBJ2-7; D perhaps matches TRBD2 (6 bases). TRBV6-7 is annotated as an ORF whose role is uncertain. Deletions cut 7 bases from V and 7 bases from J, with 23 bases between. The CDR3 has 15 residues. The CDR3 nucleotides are TGTGCCAGCATCAGGCGGTTGGAGGCCGCGGGGGAGCAGTACTTC. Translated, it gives CASIRRLEAAGEQYF.

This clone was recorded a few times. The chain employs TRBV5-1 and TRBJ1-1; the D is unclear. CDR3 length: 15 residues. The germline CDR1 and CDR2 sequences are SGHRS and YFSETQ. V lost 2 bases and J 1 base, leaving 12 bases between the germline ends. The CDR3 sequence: CASSFDFAANTEAFF. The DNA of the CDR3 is TGCGCCAGCAGCTTTGACTTCGCCGCGAACACTGAAGCTTTCTTT.

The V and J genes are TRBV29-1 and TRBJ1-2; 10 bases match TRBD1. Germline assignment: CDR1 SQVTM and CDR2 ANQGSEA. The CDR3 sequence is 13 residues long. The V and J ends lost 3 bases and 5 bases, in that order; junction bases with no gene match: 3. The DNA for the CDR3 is TGCAGCGTTGACGGGACAGGGGCTTATGGCTACACCTTC. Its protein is CSVDGTGAYGYTF.

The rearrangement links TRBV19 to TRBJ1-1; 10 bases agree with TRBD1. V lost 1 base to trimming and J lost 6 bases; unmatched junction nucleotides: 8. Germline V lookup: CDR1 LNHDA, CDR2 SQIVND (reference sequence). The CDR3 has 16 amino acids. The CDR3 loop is CASSIGGDRGLSEAFF. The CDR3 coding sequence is TGTGCCAGTAGTATAGGAGGTGACAGGGGGCTATCTGAAGCTTTCTTT.

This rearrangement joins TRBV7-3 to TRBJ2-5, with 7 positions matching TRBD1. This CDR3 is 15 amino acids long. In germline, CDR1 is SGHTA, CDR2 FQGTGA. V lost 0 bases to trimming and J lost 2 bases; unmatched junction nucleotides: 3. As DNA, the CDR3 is TGTGCCAGCAGCTTAACTGGGACAGAGCAAGAGACCCAGTACTTC. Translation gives CASSLTGTEQETQYF. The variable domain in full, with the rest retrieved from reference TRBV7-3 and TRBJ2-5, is GAGVSQTPSNKVTEKGKYVELRCDPISGHTALYWYRQSLGQGPEFLIYFQGTGAADDSGLPNDRFFAVRPEGSVSTLKIQRTERGDSAVYLCASSLTGTEQETQYFGPGTRLLVL.

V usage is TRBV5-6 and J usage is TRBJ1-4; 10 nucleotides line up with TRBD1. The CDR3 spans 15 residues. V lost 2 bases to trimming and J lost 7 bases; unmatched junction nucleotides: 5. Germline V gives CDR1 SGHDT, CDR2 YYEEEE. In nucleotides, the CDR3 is TGTGCCAGCAGCTTCGGACAGGGGGAAGGTGAAAAACTGTTTTTT. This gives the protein CASSFGQGEGEKLFF.

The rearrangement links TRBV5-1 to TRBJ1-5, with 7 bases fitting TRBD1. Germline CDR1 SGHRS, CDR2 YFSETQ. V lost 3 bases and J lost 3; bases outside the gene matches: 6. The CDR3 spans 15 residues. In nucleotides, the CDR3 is TGCGCCAGCAGCTCCGGGGACAGTCACAATCAGCCCCAGCATTTT. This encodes CASSSGDSHNQPQHF.

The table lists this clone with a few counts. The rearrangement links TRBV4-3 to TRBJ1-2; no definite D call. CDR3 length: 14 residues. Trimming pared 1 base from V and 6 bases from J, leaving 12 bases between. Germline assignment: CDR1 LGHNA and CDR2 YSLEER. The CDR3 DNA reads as TGCGCCAGCAGCCAAGTCCCGTCTGGCCATGGCTACACCTTC. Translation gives CASSQVPSGHGYTF.

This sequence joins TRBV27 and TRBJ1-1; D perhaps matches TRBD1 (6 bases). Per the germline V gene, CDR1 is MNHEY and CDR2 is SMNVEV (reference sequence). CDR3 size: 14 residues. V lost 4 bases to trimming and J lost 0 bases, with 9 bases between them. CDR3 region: CASSSTGMNTEAFF. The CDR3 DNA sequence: TGTGCCAGCAGTTCGACAGGCATGAACACTGAAGCTTTCTTT.

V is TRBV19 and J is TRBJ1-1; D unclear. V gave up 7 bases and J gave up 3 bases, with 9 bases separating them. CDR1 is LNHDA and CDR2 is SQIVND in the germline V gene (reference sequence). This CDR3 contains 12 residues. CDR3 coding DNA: TGTGCCAGTATGATTGGGCACACTGAAGCTTTCTTT. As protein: CASMIGHTEAFF.